The 9 T cell receptor beta chains in this list originate from one sample, sequenced in a study of blood T cell repertoires in COVID-19. Clones were sequenced by immunoSEQ multiplex PCR, and TCRdb holds only the in-frame ones, with some missing. Of about 40,000 clones in the sample, 80% to 90% were seen once. The sample taken for sequencing was peripheral blood. Receptor source: a man in his 70s with active COVID-19.

This chain uses TRBV9 with TRBJ2-3; TRBD2 is a possible D gene (7 bases). The V gene's germline CDR1 is SGDLS and CDR2 YYNGEE. V was cut by 4 bases and J by 5 bases, with 14 bases left in between. CDR3 length: 14 amino acids. The chain's CDR3 is CASSLEGGQDTQYF. In DNA form, the CDR3 reads TGTGCCAGCAGCCTGGAGGGGGGGCAAGATACGCAGTATTTT.

Here the CDR3 reads CASSLLAGSTDTQYF. The CDR3 DNA reads TGTGCCAGCAGCTTGCTAGCGGGGAGCACAGATACGCAGTATTTT. The gene calls are TRBV5-6 and TRBJ2-3, with TRBD2 identical over 9 bases. V trimming: 1 base; J trimming: 0 bases; junction bases outside the gene matches: 0. CDR1 and CDR2 (germline): SGHDT, YYEEEE. CDR3 size: 15 residues.

The V call is TRBV2, the J call TRBJ2-3; D is unresolved. V lost 5 bases and J 3 bases, leaving 12 bases between the germline ends. This CDR3 is built from 14 residues. The germline CDR1 and CDR2 sequences are SNHLY and FYNNEI. The CDR3 DNA follows: TGTGCCAGCAGTAGTATAATAGTAACAGATACGCAGTATTTT. It yields the protein CASSSIIVTDTQYF.

The V call is TRBV19, the J call TRBJ2-3; 10 nucleotides match TRBD2. Germline CDR1 reads LNHDA; CDR2 reads SQIVND (reference sequence). This CDR3 comprises 16 residues. V gave up 0 bases and J gave up 5 bases; unmatched junction bases: 5. Here the CDR3 DNA reads TGTGCCAGTAGTATAGACCCTAGCGGGGGCGTAGATACGCAGTATTTT. This sequence encodes CASSIDPSGGVDTQYF.

The chain employs TRBV12-3 or TRBV12-4 and TRBJ2-6; no firm D call. V dropped 8 bases and J dropped 0 bases, with 2 bases sitting between them. There are 12 residues in the CDR3. DNA for the CDR3: TGTGCCAGCCTCTCTGGGGCCAACGTCCTGACTTTC. Translating gives CASLSGANVLTF.

The J gene is TRBJ1-2, the V gene TRBV5-4; 7 bases map to TRBD1. The V segment lost 2 bases and the J segment 5 bases; nucleotides outside the gene matches: 6. The germline V gene encodes CDR1 SGHNT and CDR2 YYREEE (reference sequence). The CDR3 consists of 14 residues. CDR3 bases: TGTGCCAGCAGCTTAGACAGGGCTGGGTATGGCTACACCTTC. Translated, it gives CASSLDRAGYGYTF. The complete variable domain, with remaining parts taken from reference TRBV5-4 and TRBJ1-2, reads ETGVTQSPTHLIKTRGQQVTLRCSSQSGHNTVSWYQQALGQGPQFIFQYYREEENGRGNFPPRFSGLQFPNYSSELNVNALELDDSALYLCASSLDRAGYGYTFGSGTRLTVV.

The chain joins TRBV11-1 to TRBJ2-1; TRBD2 matches 9 bases. Germline V lookup: CDR1 SGHAT, CDR2 FQDESV (reference sequence). The V gene end was trimmed by 5 bases and the J gene end by 0 bases; junction bases not matched to a gene: 5. The CDR3 spans 16 residues. CDR3 in DNA: TGTGCCAGCAGCGATCTAGCGGGGAGCTCCTACAATGAGCAGTTCTTC. Translation: CASSDLAGSSYNEQFF.

This sequence joins TRBV6-5 and TRBJ2-5; TRBD1 matches at 7 bases. The V and J ends lost 6 bases and 3 bases, in that order; junction bases with no gene match: 4. Germline-derived CDR1 and CDR2 are MNHEY and SVGAGI. There are 13 residues in the CDR3. The CDR3 sequence: CASREGQKETQYF. DNA of the CDR3: TGTGCCAGCAGAGAGGGACAGAAAGAGACCCAGTACTTC.

The chain couples TRBV3-1 (or the pseudogene TRBV3-2) to TRBJ2-7; 10 bases line up with TRBD1. From germline, CDR1 is LGHDT and CDR2 YNNKEL (reference sequence). This CDR3 is built from 17 residues. J gave up 1 base and V 1 base, and 7 bases lay outside the gene matches. The CDR3 sequence: CASSQVVGQGRSYEQYF. The CDR3 region has the DNA TGTGCCAGCAGCCAAGTCGTGGGACAGGGGAGGTCCTACGAGCAGTACTTC.